A selection of T cell receptor beta chains follows, all from one sample in a study of blood T cell repertoires in COVID-19. Profiling relied on immunoSEQ multiplex PCR, and the TCRdb table lists in-frame clones only, not all of them. The sample shows under 250,000 clones, approximately 80% of them seen only once. Sequencing used peripheral blood. Every receptor here comes from a woman aged 60-75 years who had recovered from COVID-19. The CDR3 runs from the conserved cysteine through the conserved F or W. The D gene is left open where the match is weak. Where a row states a size, it is once, few, many or the class of an expanded clone; other rows omit it.

J	V	size	D	DNA	CDR3
TRBJ2-3	TRBV20-1	NA	NA	TGCAGTGTGAGGGGCACAGATACGCAGTATTTT	CSVRGTDTQYF
TRBJ1-2	TRBV5-6	NA	TRBD1	TGTGCCAGCAGCTTCGAAGGGGACAGACTTACTTATGGCTACACCTTC	CASSFEGDRLTYGYTF
TRBJ2-2	TRBV5-1	NA	TRBD1	TGCGCCAGCAGCTTGGCCAAGACAGGGATTCCCGGGGAGCTGTTTTTT	CASSLAKTGIPGELFF
TRBJ1-2	TRBV7-9	NA	NA	TGTGCCAGCAGCTTACAGGGTTGGTCTAGTGGCTACACCTTC	CASSLQGWSSGYTF
TRBJ2-7	TRBV2	NA	NA	TGTGCCAGCAGGGCGGGGCCCACCTACGAGCAGTACTTC	CASRAGPTYEQYF
TRBJ1-2	TRBV3-1/TRBV3-2	NA	TRBD1	TGTGCCAGCAGCCAAGACCCGGGACAGAAGAGCTACACCTTC	CASSQDPGQKSYTF
TRBJ1-4	TRBV18	NA	NA	TGTGCCAGCTCCATTACGGACGGGGATGAAAAACTGTTTTTT	CASSITDGDEKLFF
TRBJ1-3	TRBV5-1	NA	NA	TGCGCCAGCAGCCTGACCAAACAGGACAGCACCTCTGGAAACACCATATATTTT	CASSLTKQDSTSGNTIYF
TRBJ2-4	TRBV4-3	once	NA	TGCGCCAGCAGCCAAGAAGCTGGAAACATTCAGTACTTC	CASSQEAGNIQYF
TRBJ1-2	TRBV5-1	many	NA	TGCGCCAGCAGGGAGGGGACGACATTCTATGGCTACACCTTC	CASREGTTFYGYTF
TRBJ2-3	TRBV10-3	NA	TRBD2	TGTGCCATCAGTGAGATGTGGACTAGCTGGGCAGATACGCAGTATTTT	CAISEMWTSWADTQYF
TRBJ1-6	TRBV7-6	NA	TRBD1	TGTGCCAGCAGCTTATCCGGGACAGATAATTCACCCCTCCACTTT	CASSLSGTDNSPLHF
TRBJ1-1	TRBV19	NA	NA	TGTGCCAGTAGTATTATTAGGAACACTGAAGCTTTCTTT	CASSIIRNTEAFF
TRBJ1-4	TRBV30	once	TRBD1	TGTGCCTGGAGTGTACGGGACAGCCACTTGGGTGTAAAACTGTTTTTT	CAWSVRDSHLGVKLFF
TRBJ2-7	TRBV6-2/TRBV6-3	NA	TRBD1	TGTGCCAGCAGTTTGGACAGGAACCTAGACTACGAGCAGTACTTC	CASSLDRNLDYEQYF
TRBJ1-5	TRBV2	NA	TRBD1	TGTGCCAGCAGTTCCCAGGGGGCTGGGAGGAATCAGCCCCAGCATTTT	CASSSQGAGRNQPQHF
TRBJ2-3	TRBV9	NA	NA	TGTGCCAGCAGCGTAGCCAGCGGCACAGATACGCAGTATTTT	CASSVASGTDTQYF
TRBJ2-2	TRBV13	NA	TRBD2	TGTGCCAGCAGCTTAACGCAGGGACTAGGGACCGGGGAGCTGTTTTTT	CASSLTQGLGTGELFF
TRBJ1-6	TRBV3-1/TRBV3-2	once	NA	TGTGCCAGCAGCCCGGACGGAGGTGGGCCCCTCCACTTT	CASSPDGGGPLHF
TRBJ2-7	TRBV10-3	NA	TRBD1	TGTGCCATCAGTGATACAGGGGGCACCTACGAGCAGTACTTC	CAISDTGGTYEQYF
TRBJ1-2	TRBV27	NA	NA	TGTGCCAGCAGTCCAAGACTCCAATTCTATGGCTACACCTTC	CASSPRLQFYGYTF
TRBJ2-3	TRBV5-5	few	TRBD2	TGTGCCAGCAGCTTAGAGCGGGGGGCCACAGATACGCAGTATTTT	CASSLERGATDTQYF